A selection of T cell receptor beta chains follows, all from one sample in a study of cytomegalovirus exposure and HLA in healthy donors. Method: immunoSEQ multiplex PCR; TCRdb's copy keeps in-frame clones and lacks some. Of approximately 130,000 clones in the sample, around nine tenths were seen once. The sequenced sample consisted of PBMCs. These TCRs come from a woman in her 30s in good health and CMV-seronegative. CDR3s include the opening cysteine and the closing phenylalanine or tryptophan. The D gene is left open where the match is weak. Clone sizes are given selectively: once, few, many, or a class where the clone is expanded.

CAISESVHEQYF TGTGCCATCAGTGAGTCCGTCCACGAGCAGTACTTC TRBJ2-7 TRBV10-3 . .
CASSSEGADYGYTF TGTGCCAGCAGTTCCGAGGGAGCGGACTATGGCTACACCTTC TRBJ1-2 TRBV28 . .
CASSLDSGRALDGELFF TGTGCTAGCAGCCTGGACAGCGGGAGGGCCCTCGACGGGGAGCTGTTTTTT TRBJ2-2 TRBV7-7 . TRBD2
CASSLGDFQATYEQYF TGCGCCAGCAGCTTGGGGGACTTCCAAGCTACCTACGAGCAGTACTTC TRBJ2-7 TRBV5-1 . .
CSVEEGAGAGGELFF TGCAGCGTTGAAGAAGGAGCGGGGGCGGGCGGGGAGCTGTTTTTT TRBJ2-2 TRBV29-1 . TRBD2
CASSPLLSGQQRYGYTF TGTGCCAGCAGCCCGTTATTATCGGGACAACAACGTTATGGCTACACCTTC TRBJ1-2 TRBV9 . .
CAWSRGTTKGTQYF TGTGCCTGGAGCCGCGGGACTACCAAGGGGACCCAGTACTTC TRBJ2-5 TRBV30 . TRBD2
CASSNAQRPTGGSYNEQFF TGTGCCAGCAGCAACGCCCAAAGGCCGACAGGGGGATCCTACAATGAGCAGTTCTTC TRBJ2-1 TRBV21-1 . .
CASSLGSSGDQETQYF TGTGCCAGCAGCTTAGGGTCTAGCGGAGACCAAGAGACCCAGTACTTC TRBJ2-5 TRBV7-9 . TRBD2
CSVGGDRGRLGTEAFF TGCAGCGTTGGGGGAGACAGGGGGCGCTTGGGCACTGAAGCTTTCTTT TRBJ1-1 TRBV29-1 . TRBD1
CASRQGAYTGELFF TGTGCCAGCAGGCAGGGGGCCTACACCGGGGAGCTGTTTTTT TRBJ2-2 TRBV2 . TRBD1
CASSSLVQETQYF TGTGCCAGCAGTTCACTAGTCCAAGAGACCCAGTACTTC TRBJ2-5 TRBV27 once .
CASSIVSGKYSNQPQHF TGTGCCAGTAGTATAGTATCAGGGAAGTATAGCAATCAGCCCCAGCATTTT TRBJ1-5 TRBV19 . .